This T cell receptor (beta chain) was captured in a study of T cells in Graves' hyperthyroidism and ophthalmopathy. Across the whole study: Staff took peripheral blood when the initial diagnosis was made, before any treatment began. The study's findings and limits: Ophthalmopathy was distinguished from stable hyperthyroidism by 13 V-J signatures.

V was trimmed by 6 bases and J by 0 bases, leaving 9 bases between them. Germline CDR1 SNHLY, CDR2 FYNNEI. This CDR3 spans 13 amino acids. The sample holds many counts of this clonotype. Its antigen is not identified. TCR beta CDR3 region amplification was performed from RNA transcripts. An initial round of RT-PCR targeting the TCR CDR3 relied on the HTBI primer set. TCRdb passed the multiplex PCR reads through MiXCR, listing each CDR3 protein once. Here the sample spans 350,000 to 400,000 distinct CDR3 sequences, about 16% being singletons. Patients aged 18 to 65 had newly diagnosed hyperthyroidism lasting under 2 months.

This rearrangement joins TRBV2 to TRBJ2-7; no clear D gene. The clonotype originates from a woman under 40 with Graves' hyperthyroidism. Sample: blood. Written as DNA, the CDR3 is TGTGCCAGCAGCTCGATCTCCTCCTACGAGCAGTACTTC. It encodes CASSSISSYEQYF.